A single sample is the source of the 26 T cell receptor beta chains below, sequenced in a study of Ad26.COV2.S vaccination and SARS-CoV-2 variants. The treatment is: around 19 received Ad26.COV2.S at low or high dose, single or two shots; 5 received placebo; per-sample allocation not given. Sampling occurred on day 63 after the first vaccine or placebo injection. TCRdb keeps only in-frame clones here, not all; method: immunoSEQ multiplex PCR. The table lists 360,000 or so clones, around 87% of them singletons. The sample in question was peripheral blood, obtained in a trial of Ad26.COV2.S vaccine versus placebo. These TCRs come from a person between 18 and 60 years old who received the Ad26.COV2.S COVID-19 vaccine or a placebo.

This clone was seen only a few times. The genes are TRBV5-6 and TRBJ1-3; D is ambiguous. The CDR3 has 18 amino acids. Trimming removed 4 bases at V and 0 bases at J, with 20 bases between. The germline gives CDR1 SGHDT, CDR2 YYEEEE. The CDR3 region has the DNA TGTGCCAGCAGCCGCGCTGATCTTCCGGGAATCTCTGGAAACACCATATATTTT. As protein: CASSRADLPGISGNTIYF.

The chain couples TRBV2 to TRBJ2-1; 9 positions match TRBD2. This CDR3 comprises 15 residues. Germline loops: CDR1 SNHLY, CDR2 FYNNEI. V gave up 3 bases and J gave up 0 bases; unmatched junction bases: 0. CDR3 sequence: CASSDSGSSYNEQFF. The CDR3 coding sequence is TGTGCCAGCAGTGATAGCGGGAGCTCCTACAATGAGCAGTTCTTC.

The chain links TRBV10-3 to TRBJ1-2; D is unclear. In germline, CDR1 is ENHRY, CDR2 SYGVKD. Trimming took off 0 bases at V and 7 bases at J, with 6 bases between the two ends. This CDR3 is 12 amino acids long. CDR3 protein: CAISESGTGYTF. DNA of the CDR3: TGTGCCATCAGTGAGTCGGGTACTGGCTACACCTTC.

This clone has a single count. The chain couples TRBV7-2 to TRBJ1-1; D gene uncertain. Trimming shortened V by 5 bases and J by 2 bases, and 9 bases separated the two germline ends. Germline V CDR1 and CDR2: SGHTA, FQGNSA. This CDR3 contains 13 residues. The CDR3 sequence is CASSPSLNTEAFF. The CDR3 region has the DNA TGTGCCAGCAGCCCTAGCCTAAACACTGAAGCTTTCTTT.

The chain uses TRBV9 and TRBJ1-1; D gene ambiguous. Trimming stripped 0 bases from V and 6 bases from J, with 15 bases between. Germline V gene sequence: CDR1 SGDLS, CDR2 YYNGEE. This CDR3 has 15 residues. CDR3 loop: CASSVGGGKTAEAFF. The CDR3 bases are TGTGCCAGCAGCGTAGGTGGAGGGAAGACCGCTGAAGCTTTCTTT. The whole variable domain, remainder taken from reference TRBV9 and TRBJ1-1, is DSGVTQTPKHLITATGQRVTLRCSPRSGDLSVYWYQQSLDQGLQFLIQYYNGEERAKGNILERFSAQQFPDLHSELNLSSLELGDSALYFCASSVGGGKTAEAFFGQGTRLTVV.

The CDR3 bases are TGTGCCAGCAGCTTAATCGGCGGCACTGAAGCTTTCTTT. Amino acids: CASSLIGGTEAFF. J is TRBJ1-1 and V is TRBV13, with unresolved D. Trimming removed 2 bases from V and 4 bases from J, with 8 bases in between. The CDR3 totals 13 residues. Germline loops: CDR1 PRHDT, CDR2 FYEKMQ (reference sequence).

The chain links TRBV6-5 to TRBJ2-3; D uncertain. The CDR3 spans 15 residues. The germline V gene encodes CDR1 MNHEY and CDR2 SVGAGI. V lost 8 bases, J lost 4 bases, and 19 bases lay in between. CDR3 loop: CASLPDGRSSDTQYF. The CDR3 DNA follows: TGTGCCAGCCTCCCCGACGGCCGGTCGTCAGATACGCAGTATTTT.

This clone was seen a handful of times. The J gene is TRBJ1-2, the V gene TRBV4-2, with D tentatively TRBD1 (5 bases). Trimming removed 0 bases at V and 6 bases at J, with 14 bases between. The CDR3 extends over 15 amino acids. Germline lookup yields CDR1 LGHNA and CDR2 YNFKEQ. CDR3 amino acids: CASSQDLTVGHGYTF. The CDR3 DNA reads as TGTGCCAGCAGCCAAGATTTAACAGTGGGGCATGGCTACACCTTC.

V gene TRBV6-5 combines with J gene TRBJ2-5; a possible D gene is TRBD2 (5 bases). The CDR3 is 13 residues long. CDR1 is MNHEY, CDR2 SVGAGI, per germline. With 7 bases removed from V and 9 bases from J, the gap between germline ends came to 18 bases. CDR3 amino acids: CASTEVQAGAQYF. The CDR3 DNA is TGTGCCAGCACCGAAGTCCAGGCCGGGGCCCAGTACTTC.

The genes are TRBV9 and TRBJ2-2; D not certain. The V end lost 3 bases, the J end lost 2 bases, and 5 bases lay between the germline ends. The germline gives CDR1 SGDLS, CDR2 YYNGEE. The CDR3 loop spans 13 amino acids. CDR3 region: CASSAPNTGELFF. The CDR3 region has the DNA TGTGCCAGCAGCGCACCCAACACCGGGGAGCTGTTTTTT.

The V call is TRBV7-3, the J call TRBJ2-2; D may be TRBD1 or TRBD2 (6 bases each). CDR1 SGHTA and CDR2 FQGTGA come from the germline V gene. The ends were cut back, 4 bases at V and 0 bases at J, with 15 bases in the middle. CDR3 length equals 17 residues. The CDR3 is CASSSPRGGPNTGELFF. The CDR3 DNA is TGTGCCAGCAGCTCCCCGCGTGGGGGGCCGAACACCGGGGAGCTGTTTTTT.

The table lists this clone with a count of one. The V and J genes are TRBV4-1 and TRBJ2-5, with 8 bases lining up with TRBD2. Germline CDR1 is MGHRA and CDR2 is YSYEKL. V lost 2 bases and J lost 4; bases outside the gene matches: 15. This CDR3 has 18 residues. CDR3 bases: TGCGCCAGCAGCCAAATTCCCATGGGGACTAGGTCCGGAGAGACCCAGTACTTC. This translates into CASSQIPMGTRSGETQYF.

V and J are TRBV9 and TRBJ2-5; TRBD2 matches 9 bases. The CDR3 is 16 residues long. Trimming at V came to 4 bases and at J to 5 bases, leaving 12 bases not matched to a gene. Looked up from germline, CDR1 is SGDLS and CDR2 is YYNGEE. The CDR3 region is CASSPRGGLAGETQYF. The CDR3 DNA reads as TGTGCCAGCAGCCCCAGGGGGGGACTAGCAGGGGAGACCCAGTACTTC. Variable domain in full (rest from reference TRBV9 and TRBJ2-5): DSGVTQTPKHLITATGQRVTLRCSPRSGDLSVYWYQQSLDQGLQFLIQYYNGEERAKGNILERFSAQQFPDLHSELNLSSLELGDSALYFCASSPRGGLAGETQYFGPGTRLLVL.

The genes are TRBV12-3 or TRBV12-4 and TRBJ1-5, with D unresolved. Between the trimmed V and J ends, which lost 9 bases and 0 bases, there was a span of 9 bases. The CDR3 length is 13 residues. Here the CDR3 DNA reads TGTGCCAGTCGCGAGGATAGCAATCAGCCCCAGCATTTT. This gives the protein CASREDSNQPQHF.

This clone was recorded only once. This chain connects TRBV12-1 to TRBJ1-6. TRBV12-1 is shown as a pseudogene. The CDR3 length is 19 residues. The CDR3 loop reads CASSLAGAPWGSYNSPLHF. DNA of the CDR3: TGTGCCAGCAGCTTAGCCGGGGCCCCCTGGGGGTCCTATAATTCACCCCTCCACTTT.

The chain couples TRBV12-2 to TRBJ1-3. TRBV12-2 constitutes a pseudogene. The CDR3 has 19 residues. The CDR3 nucleotides are TGTGCAAGTCGCTTAGCCTTAGGGCCCCTATTCTTCTCTGGAAACACCATATATTTT. This sequence encodes CASRLALGPLFFSGNTIYF.

The J gene is TRBJ1-5, the V gene TRBV5-1; D not resolved. Germline lookup yields CDR1 SGHRS and CDR2 YFSETQ. V lost 0 bases, J lost 7 bases, and 11 bases lay in between. This CDR3 region has 14 residues. CDR3 nucleotide sequence: TGCGCCAGCAGCTTGGGATTTCTGGGACAGCCCCAGCATTTT. This translates into CASSLGFLGQPQHF. The full variable domain, in which reference TRBV5-1 and TRBJ1-5 provide the parts outside the CDR3, is KAGVTQTPRYLIKTRGQQVTLSCSPISGHRSVSWYQQTPGQGLQFLFEYFSETQRNKGNFPGRFSGRQFSNSRSEMNVSTLELGDSALYLCASSLGFLGQPQHFGDGTRLSIL.

In this sample, this clone turned up once. The J gene is TRBJ1-3, the V gene TRBV4-1; D is unresolved. Germline V gene sequence: CDR1 MGHRA, CDR2 YSYEKL. The CDR3 spans 20 residues. The germline V and J ends were trimmed by 0 bases and 4 bases, with 25 bases remaining between them. CDR3 sequence (DNA): TGCGCCAGCAGCCAAGAGCCACCGTCCCCAGAACCTAGGAAGGGAAACACCATATATTTT. It is translated as CASSQEPPSPEPRKGNTIYF.

The chain links TRBV11-3 to TRBJ1-1; D is undetermined. V lost 0 bases to trimming and J lost 0 bases, with 8 bases between them. Looked up from germline, CDR1 is SGHNT and CDR2 is YENEEA. This CDR3 region has 15 residues. This chain's CDR3 is CASSLDGQLNTEAFF. The CDR3 DNA follows: TGTGCCAGCAGCTTAGATGGCCAGCTGAACACTGAAGCTTTCTTT.

This clone has only a few counts. The CDR3 sequence: CASSLALSTSGGQYF. CDR3 DNA: TGTGCCAGCAGCTTAGCGCTCTCGACTAGCGGGGGGCAGTACTTC. The V and J genes are TRBV7-2 and TRBJ2-7; 12 bases are shared with TRBD2. Germline V gives CDR1 SGHTA, CDR2 FQGNSA. V was pared by 0 bases and J by 9 bases, with 6 bases of the junction left unmatched. This CDR3 has 15 amino acids. Complete variable domain (other parts from reference TRBV7-2 and TRBJ2-7): GAGVSQSPSNKVTEKGKDVELRCDPISGHTALYWYRQSLGQGLEFLIYFQGNSAPDKSGLPSDRFSAERTGGSVSTLTIQRTQQEDSAVYLCASSLALSTSGGQYFGPGTRLTVT.

The V and J genes are TRBV3-1 (or the pseudogene TRBV3-2) and TRBJ2-4; D is undetermined. The length of the CDR3 is 14 residues. Germline V gene lookup returns CDR1 LGHDT and CDR2 YNNKEL (reference sequence). The V gene lost 3 bases and the J gene lost 2 bases, with 8 bases spanning the gap. The CDR3 sequence is CASSQGSSKNIQYF. CDR3 in DNA: TGTGCCAGCAGCCAGGGGTCTTCCAAAAACATTCAGTACTTC.

CDR3: CASNREYGNTIYF. CDR3 nucleotide sequence: TGTGCCAGTAACAGGGAGTATGGAAACACCATATATTTT. This chain uses TRBV19 with TRBJ1-3; tentative D call: TRBD1 (6 bases). V lost 7 bases to trimming and J lost 3 bases, with 10 bases between them. CDR3 length: 13 residues. Germline CDR1 is LNHDA and CDR2 is SQIVND (reference sequence).

The chain uses TRBV6-6 and TRBJ1-1; D gene uncertain. The CDR3 runs to 10 residues. Germline assignment: CDR1 MNHNY and CDR2 SVGAGI (reference sequence). Trimming took off 4 bases at V and 7 bases at J, with 4 bases between the two ends. CDR3 nucleotides: TGTGCCAGCAGTTCTTATGAAGCTTTCTTT. Amino acid sequence: CASSSYEAFF.

The gene calls are TRBV9 and TRBJ1-4; no clear D gene. The V end lost 7 bases, the J end lost 4 bases, and 2 bases lay between the germline ends. This CDR3 spans 10 amino acids. Germline V gives CDR1 SGDLS, CDR2 YYNGEE. Written as DNA, the CDR3 is TGTGCCAGCGGTAATGAAAAACTGTTTTTT. The encoded protein is CASGNEKLFF.

This clone has just a few counts. The chain joins TRBV9 to TRBJ1-5; D unresolved. The CDR3 totals 14 residues. Trimming shortened V by 0 bases and J by 3 bases, and 7 bases separated the two germline ends. Germline V gene data show CDR1 as SGDLS and CDR2 as YYNGEE. The chain's CDR3 is CASSVDSDNQPQHF. The CDR3 DNA sequence: TGTGCCAGCAGCGTAGACAGCGACAATCAGCCCCAGCATTTT.

This sequence joins TRBV6-5 and TRBJ2-7, with 13 positions matching TRBD2. The germline V gene encodes CDR1 MNHEY and CDR2 SVGAGI. The CDR3 spans 15 residues. Trimming took 4 bases from V and 5 from J; bases not matched to a gene: 5. CDR3 DNA sequence: TGTGCCAGCAGTTCCTGGACTAGCGGGGGTAACGAGCAGTACTTC. Protein: CASSSWTSGGNEQYF.